One and the same sample provided the 21 T cell receptor beta chains below, sequenced in a study of blood T cell repertoires in COVID-19. Assay used: immunoSEQ multiplex PCR; TCRdb lists only in-frame clones, some missing. The sample consists of 200,000 to 300,000 clones, over 70% of them appearing once. Sequenced material: peripheral blood. These receptor sequences come from a woman aged 40 to 50 who had recovered from COVID-19.

The chain joins TRBV18 to TRBJ2-7; D remains ambiguous. The length of the CDR3 is 13 residues. The germline gives CDR1 KGHSH, CDR2 LQKENI. V dropped 4 bases and J dropped 3 bases, with 10 bases sitting between them. The CDR3 DNA reads TGTGCCAGCTCACTCACAGCCCTCTACGAGCAGTACTTC. It yields the protein CASSLTALYEQYF.

The table lists this clone with a count of one. The chain uses TRBV5-1 and TRBJ2-3; perhaps TRBD1 as D (7 bases). The CDR3 totals 16 residues. CDR1 and CDR2 from the germline V gene are SGHRS and YFSETQ. V lost 4 bases and J 2 bases, leaving 17 bases between the germline ends. For the CDR3, the DNA is TGCGCCAGCAGCCGTGGGGGGACAGAAGCCACAGATACGCAGTATTTT. It is translated as CASSRGGTEATDTQYF.

This clone was detected once. The chain couples TRBV13 to TRBJ1-2, with D perhaps TRBD1 (5 bases). This CDR3 contains 17 residues. Trimming took 4 bases from V and 3 from J, leaving 21 bases between them. The germline gives CDR1 PRHDT, CDR2 FYEKMQ (reference sequence). CDR3 sequence: CASSSGRRGFMDYGYTF. Written as DNA, the CDR3 is TGTGCCAGCAGCTCGGGAAGGAGGGGATTCATGGACTATGGCTACACCTTC.

The V gene is TRBV5-6, the J gene TRBJ1-4, with a possible D match to TRBD1 (5 bases). The CDR3 is 15 amino acids. Germline CDR1 and CDR2: SGHDT and YYEEEE. With 4 bases removed from V and 5 bases from J, the gap between germline ends came to 15 bases. The CDR3 DNA reads TGTGCCAGCAGCGCCACCCAGGGAGGGAATGAAAAACTGTTTTTT. It yields the protein CASSATQGGNEKLFF.

The genes are TRBV7-2 and TRBJ1-2; D is perhaps TRBD1 (6 bases). V lost 4 bases and J lost 5, with 11 bases in between. Germline loops: CDR1 SGHTA, CDR2 FQGNSA. The CDR3 length is 13 residues. CDR3 in amino acids: CASSYRDPYGYTF. The CDR3, as DNA: TGTGCCAGCAGCTACAGGGACCCATATGGCTACACCTTC.

This clone occurred a few times. J is TRBJ2-7 and V is TRBV6-5; 7 bases are a match to TRBD1. After removal of 10 bases from V and 4 bases from J, the junction contained 10 bases not matched to a gene. Germline V CDR1 and CDR2: MNHEY, SVGAGI. The CDR3 covers 13 residues. CDR3 in DNA: TGTGCCACCAGCCGGGACAGTATTTACGAGCAGTACTTC. It specifies CATSRDSIYEQYF.

The table lists this clone with a count of one. The chain couples TRBV29-1 to TRBJ1-1, with 8 bases matching TRBD1. The CDR3 loop spans 14 amino acids. CDR1 and CDR2 (germline): SQVTM, ANQGSEA. After removal of 4 bases from V and 6 bases from J, the junction contained 10 bases not matched to a gene. CDR3 region: CSVVLRGRLAEAFF. CDR3 coding DNA: TGCAGCGTTGTACTCAGGGGGCGTCTGGCTGAAGCTTTCTTT.

The V gene is TRBV9, the J gene TRBJ2-5, with 7 bases lining up with TRBD2. The CDR3 is made up of 15 amino acids. The germline V gene has CDR1 SGDLS and CDR2 YYNGEE. V trimming: 4 bases; J trimming: 5 bases; junction bases outside the gene matches: 11. CDR3 sequence reads: CASSQVGGSWETQYF. CDR3 bases: TGTGCCAGCAGCCAGGTGGGGGGGTCATGGGAGACCCAGTACTTC.

The gene calls are TRBV18 and TRBJ2-1; D might be TRBD1 (6 bases). CDR1 and CDR2 from the germline V gene are KGHSH and LQKENI. This CDR3 region has 15 residues. V was cut by 4 bases and J by 8 bases, with 18 bases left in between. In nucleotides, the CDR3 is TGTGCCAGCTCACGGATCGTCAGGGGATCGGATGAGCAGTTCTTC. The encoded protein is CASSRIVRGSDEQFF.

The V gene is TRBV5-1, the J gene TRBJ2-7; TRBD1 matches 7 bases. Germline V lookup: CDR1 SGHRS, CDR2 YFSETQ. J gave up 4 bases and V 0 bases, and 10 bases lay outside the gene matches. This CDR3 region has 16 residues. CDR3 coding DNA: TGCGCCAGCAGCTTGGGATCGGGCAGGGGGAAATACGAGCAGTACTTC. Translated, it gives CASSLGSGRGKYEQYF. Variable domain in full (rest from reference TRBV5-1 and TRBJ2-7): KAGVTQTPRYLIKTRGQQVTLSCSPISGHRSVSWYQQTPGQGLQFLFEYFSETQRNKGNFPGRFSGRQFSNSRSEMNVSTLELGDSALYLCASSLGSGRGKYEQYFGPGTRLTVT.

V usage is TRBV20-1 and J usage is TRBJ1-1, with D perhaps matching TRBD1 (6 bases). V was pared by 4 bases and J by 4 bases, with 7 bases between. Germline loops: CDR1 DFQATT, CDR2 SNEGSKA (reference sequence). The CDR3 contains 11 residues. The CDR3 DNA reads TGCAGTGCTAAAGGGGGCACTGAAGCTTTCTTT. This codes for CSAKGGTEAFF.

This chain uses TRBV19 with TRBJ1-1; D is possibly TRBD1 (6 bases). Deletions cut 3 bases from V and 5 bases from J, with 16 bases between. This CDR3 is 15 amino acids long. Germline CDR1 and CDR2: LNHDA and SQIVND (reference sequence). CDR3 DNA sequence: TGTGCCAGTAGTATTAGGACAAAAGGGGGAACTGAAGCTTTCTTT. Translated, it gives CASSIRTKGGTEAFF.

This clone was picked up one time. The V gene is TRBV25-1, the J gene TRBJ2-7; D not resolved. V dropped 6 bases and J dropped 0 bases, with 18 bases sitting between them. CDR3 length: 16 amino acids. Germline CDR1 and CDR2: MGHDK and SYGVNS. The CDR3 loop is CASRAKRAVGSYEQYF. The CDR3, as DNA: TGTGCCAGCAGGGCGAAACGTGCGGTGGGCTCCTACGAGCAGTACTTC.

The V and J genes are TRBV5-1 and TRBJ1-2, with D unclear. CDR1 is SGHRS and CDR2 is YFSETQ in the germline V gene. This CDR3 has 17 amino acids. Trimming stripped 0 bases from V and 0 bases from J, with 15 bases between. For the CDR3, the DNA is TGCGCCAGCAGCTTGGGGTCAGACTACAGAACTAACTATGGCTACACCTTC. Amino acids: CASSLGSDYRTNYGYTF.

The chain joins TRBV9 to TRBJ2-2; 9 nucleotides align to TRBD1. CDR1 and CDR2 from the germline V gene are SGDLS and YYNGEE. The V gene end was trimmed by 6 bases and the J gene end by 3 bases; junction bases not matched to a gene: 6. The CDR3 totals 15 residues. CDR3 region: CASTERQGDTGELFF. The CDR3 coding sequence is TGTGCCAGCACCGAAAGACAGGGGGACACCGGGGAGCTGTTTTTT.

In DNA form, the CDR3 reads TGTGCCAGCAGCGAAGCCGGGACAGGCTACGAGCAGTACTTC. Its protein is CASSEAGTGYEQYF. This rearrangement joins TRBV7-2 to TRBJ2-7; 8 nucleotides agree with TRBD1. With 5 bases clipped from V and 3 bases from J, the junction kept 6 bases outside the gene matches. The CDR3 consists of 14 residues. CDR1 and CDR2 from the germline V gene are SGHTA and FQGNSA.

V gene TRBV12-5 combines with J gene TRBJ2-2; D gene unclear. This CDR3 region has 13 residues. CDR1 and CDR2 (germline): LGHNT, FRNRAP. V was trimmed by 4 bases and J by 4 bases, leaving 7 bases between them. The CDR3 reads CASGWVVTGELFF. The CDR3 DNA sequence: TGTGCTAGTGGTTGGGTCGTCACCGGGGAGCTGTTTTTT.

The sample holds a few counts of this clone. V usage is TRBV5-6 and J usage is TRBJ1-5; no clear D gene. CDR3 length equals 13 residues. The germline V gene has CDR1 SGHDT and CDR2 YYEEEE. V was clipped by 0 bases and J by 4 bases, with 5 bases between them. The CDR3, as DNA: TGTGCCAGCAGCTTGGGCAGTAATCAGCCCCAGCATTTT. Its translation: CASSLGSNQPQHF.

CDR3 in DNA: TGTGCCAGCAGCCAAGAGCGTCGGAGGGAACTGTTTTTT. Translated, it gives CASSQERRRELFF. This chain connects TRBV3-1 (or the pseudogene TRBV3-2) to TRBJ1-4; D ambiguous. CDR1 is LGHDT and CDR2 is YNNKEL in the germline V gene (reference sequence). Trimming removed 0 bases at V and 12 bases at J, with 11 bases between. This CDR3 has 13 amino acids.

The chain employs TRBV12-3 or TRBV12-4 and TRBJ1-4; TRBD1 matches at 7 bases. Trimming took 6 bases from V and 7 from J; bases not matched to a gene: 5. This CDR3 region has 13 residues. This CDR3 is CASRQGWGEKLFF. The DNA for the CDR3 is TGTGCCAGCAGACAGGGGTGGGGTGAAAAACTGTTTTTT.

The gene calls are TRBV25-1 and TRBJ2-7, with D hard to call. In germline, CDR1 is MGHDK, CDR2 SYGVNS. The CDR3 runs 14 residues. Trimming shortened V by 2 bases and J by 9 bases, and 17 bases separated the two germline ends. The CDR3 here is CASSETGRLMGQYF. As DNA, the CDR3 is TGTGCCAGCAGTGAAACTGGCAGGCTGATGGGGCAGTACTTC.